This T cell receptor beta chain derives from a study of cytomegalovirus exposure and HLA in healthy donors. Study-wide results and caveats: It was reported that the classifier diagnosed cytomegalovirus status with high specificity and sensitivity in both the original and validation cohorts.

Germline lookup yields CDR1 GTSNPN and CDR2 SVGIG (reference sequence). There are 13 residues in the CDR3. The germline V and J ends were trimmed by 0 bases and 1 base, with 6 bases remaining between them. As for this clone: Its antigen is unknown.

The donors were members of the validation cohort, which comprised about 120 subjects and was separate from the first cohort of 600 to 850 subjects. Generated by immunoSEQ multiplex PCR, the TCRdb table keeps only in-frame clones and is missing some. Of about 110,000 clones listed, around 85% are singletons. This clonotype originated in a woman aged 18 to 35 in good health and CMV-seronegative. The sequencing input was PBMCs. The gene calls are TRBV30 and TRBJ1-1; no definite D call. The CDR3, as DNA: TGTGCCTGGAGTGTAGCGGGGAACACTGAAGCTTTCTTT. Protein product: CAWSVAGNTEAFF.